The 10 T cell receptor beta chains reported below all come from one sample, sequenced in a study of cytomegalovirus exposure and HLA in healthy donors. The PCR was carried out with 60 Vbeta primers and 13 Jbeta primers. Libraries were prepared by immunoSEQ multiplex PCR; TCRdb keeps only in-frame clonotypes and omits some of them. Here the sample spans some 170,000 clones, roughly 80% being singletons. The specimen was PBMCs. The origin of the receptors is a woman aged 25-40 years in good health and CMV-seropositive.

The chain links TRBV6-1 to TRBJ1-5, with D perhaps TRBD1 (6 bases). Deletions cut 6 bases from V and 4 bases from J, with 16 bases between. The germline V gene has CDR1 MNHNS and CDR2 SASEGT. This CDR3 contains 15 residues. The CDR3 spells CASSRGGSPNQPQHF. CDR3 DNA sequence: TGTGCCAGCAGCCGGGGGGGCAGTCCAAATCAGCCCCAGCATTTT.

V usage is TRBV27 and J usage is TRBJ2-7; possibly TRBD2 for D (5 bases). V lost 3 bases to trimming and J lost 0 bases, with 9 bases between them. Germline V gene sequence: CDR1 MNHEY, CDR2 SMNVEV (reference sequence). This CDR3 has 14 amino acids. This CDR3 is CASSFSAFSYEQYF. Written as DNA, the CDR3 is TGTGCCAGCAGTTTTAGCGCGTTCTCCTACGAGCAGTACTTC.

The table lists this clone with a count of one. This chain links TRBV4-2 with TRBJ2-5; TRBD2 agrees at 11 bases. The CDR3 is 13 amino acids. Trimming at V came to 11 bases and at J to 5 bases, leaving 7 bases not matched to a gene. Looked up from germline, CDR1 is LGHNA and CDR2 is YNFKEQ. CDR3: CAVAGGPGETQYF. The DNA for the CDR3 is TGTGCCGTAGCGGGGGGGCCGGGGGAGACCCAGTACTTC.

This clone was recorded a few times. V is TRBV2 and J is TRBJ2-5; D is undetermined. The CDR3 consists of 12 residues. Trimming left V 6 bases short and J 2 bases short, with 7 bases between. The germline gives CDR1 SNHLY, CDR2 FYNNEI. The CDR3 sequence is CASRPKQETQYF. CDR3 coding DNA: TGTGCCAGCAGGCCTAAGCAAGAGACCCAGTACTTC.

The chain recombines TRBV19 with TRBJ1-1; D ambiguous. This CDR3 is 14 amino acids long. Germline V gene sequence: CDR1 LNHDA, CDR2 SQIVND (reference sequence). V shed 8 bases and J shed 1 base, with 14 bases lying between them. The CDR3 sequence is CASEYGEGNTEAFF. The CDR3 DNA reads TGTGCCAGTGAATATGGGGAGGGGAACACTGAAGCTTTCTTT.

Here the CDR3 DNA reads TGTGCCAGCAGCTTAGTAGCCGGGACAGGGGGTGGTCGCACAGATACGCAGTATTTT. Translated, it gives CASSLVAGTGGGRTDTQYF. The chain links TRBV7-8 to TRBJ2-3, with 11 bases that match TRBD1. J lost 1 base, V lost 1 base, and 10 bases had no gene match. The CDR3 is 19 amino acids. From germline, CDR1 is SGHVS and CDR2 FQNEAQ.

V and J are TRBV2 and TRBJ2-1; 13 bases line up with TRBD2. Trimming removed 9 bases from V and 9 bases from J; junction bases left unmatched: 11. This CDR3 region has 15 residues. Germline V gives CDR1 SNHLY, CDR2 FYNNEI. CDR3 in amino acids: CARTRTSGGALEQFF. The CDR3 nucleotides are TGTGCCAGAACCCGCACTAGCGGGGGGGCCCTTGAGCAGTTCTTC.

A single count supports this clone. V usage is TRBV27 and J usage is TRBJ1-1; 8 bases line up with TRBD1. The V gene's germline CDR1 is MNHEY and CDR2 SMNVEV (reference sequence). The CDR3 extends over 15 amino acids. V was clipped by 5 bases and J by 3 bases; unmatched bases: 8. CDR3 DNA: TGTGCCAGCAGTCGATGGACAGGGTTGCACACTGAAGCTTTCTTT. It encodes CASSRWTGLHTEAFF.

V is TRBV7-9 and J is TRBJ2-7; possibly TRBD1 for D (5 bases). Trimming cost V 5 bases and J 6 bases, with 14 bases left between them. CDR1 is SEHNR, CDR2 FQNEAQ, per germline (reference sequence). The CDR3 runs to 13 residues. The CDR3 DNA sequence: TGTGCCAGCAGCCTCTTATTCCAGGGCGAGCAGTACTTC. This translates into CASSLLFQGEQYF.

The rearrangement joins TRBV7-2 to TRBJ1-1; 8 nucleotides agree with TRBD1. The CDR3 loop spans 13 amino acids. Germline lookup yields CDR1 SGHTA and CDR2 FQGNSA. Losses at the gene ends were 3 bases for V and 5 bases for J; bases not matched to a gene: 2. The CDR3 coding sequence is TGTGCCAGCAGCTTCCGACAGGGGACTGAAGCTTTCTTT. This encodes CASSFRQGTEAFF.